This T cell receptor (beta chain) was profiled in a study of cytomegalovirus exposure and HLA in healthy donors. Study-wide points: A later analysis by the authors found several of the most significant clusters apparently linked to common viral pathogens. Later on, an analysis showed TCR association rates differing by HLA locus, with DRB1 the most and HLA-C the fewest.

Per germline, CDR1 MRHNA and CDR2 SNTAGT. This CDR3 is 17 amino acids long. Comment on this clone: Its specificity is not known. Relative to the germline gene, one junction end is altered; a read error may explain this.

Primers: 60 Vbeta forward and 13 Jbeta reverse. Here immunoSEQ multiplex PCR was the method, and the copy in TCRdb shows in-frame clones only, minus some. The table lists 80,000 to 95,000 clones, roughly four fifths of them singletons. Sequences were obtained from PBMCs. The TCR comes from a woman under 30 in good health and CMV-seropositive. The chain joins TRBV6-4 to TRBJ1-5; D gene uncertain. CDR3 protein: CVSSKALASSRGQPQHF. Here the CDR3 DNA reads TGTGTCAGCAGTAAAGCCTTGGCCTCATCCCGGGGTCAGCCCCAGCATTTT.